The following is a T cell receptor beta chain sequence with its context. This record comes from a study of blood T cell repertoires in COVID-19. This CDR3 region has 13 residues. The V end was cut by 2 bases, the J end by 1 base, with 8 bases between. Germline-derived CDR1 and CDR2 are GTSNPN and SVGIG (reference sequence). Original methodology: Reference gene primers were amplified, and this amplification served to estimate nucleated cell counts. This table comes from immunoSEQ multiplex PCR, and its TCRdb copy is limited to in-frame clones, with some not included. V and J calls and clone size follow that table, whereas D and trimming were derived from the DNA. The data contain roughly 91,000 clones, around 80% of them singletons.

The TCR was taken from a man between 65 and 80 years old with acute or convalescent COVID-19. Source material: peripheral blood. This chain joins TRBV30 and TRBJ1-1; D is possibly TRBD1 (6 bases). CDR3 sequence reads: CAWSRTENTEAFF. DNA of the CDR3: TGTGCCTGGAGTCGGACAGAGAACACTGAAGCTTTCTTT.